One and the same sample provided the 3 T cell receptor beta chains below, sequenced in a study of cytomegalovirus exposure and HLA in healthy donors. Amplification used 60 Vbeta primers and 13 Jbeta primers. TCRdb's copy holds only in-frame clones and misses some; the assay was immunoSEQ multiplex PCR. The repertoire consists of some 110,000 clones, with 73% occurring once and the leading ten covering roughly 0.82%. Sequencing was done on a sample of PBMCs. These receptors came from a woman aged 25 to 39 in good health and CMV-seronegative.

This chain links TRBV18 with TRBJ1-2, with a possible D match to TRBD1 (5 bases). This CDR3 spans 19 amino acids. V lost 3 bases, J lost 2 bases, and 25 bases lay in between. CDR1 and CDR2 (germline): KGHSH, LQKENI. Here the CDR3 reads CASSPPTGAGGPTNYGYTF. The CDR3 DNA is TGTGCCAGCTCACCGCCCACTGGGGCAGGCGGCCCCACCAACTATGGCTACACCTTC.

This sequence joins TRBV13 and TRBJ2-1, with 9 bases lining up with TRBD2. V shed 5 bases, J shed 4 bases, and the junction held 6 bases outside the gene matches. From germline, CDR1 is PRHDT and CDR2 FYEKMQ (reference sequence). The CDR3 contains 15 residues. The CDR3 DNA is TGTGCCAGCAGCCGGAGCGGGGGGCGGTACAATGAGCAGTTCTTC. It specifies CASSRSGGRYNEQFF.

The gene calls are TRBV30 and TRBJ1-1; D call uncertain. Per germline, CDR1 GTSNPN and CDR2 SVGIG (reference sequence). This CDR3 comprises 13 residues. Deletions cut 1 base from V and 3 bases from J, with 9 bases between. CDR3: CAWSAHGDTEAFF. CDR3 coding DNA: TGTGCCTGGAGTGCCCACGGGGACACTGAAGCTTTCTTT.